Listed here is a single T cell receptor beta chain. Its antigen remains unknown. This sample was taken from a study of shared clonotypes between healthy human individuals. The naive CD8 population came from CD45RO-negative cells selected for CCR7, without terminally differentiated effector memory CD45RA+ cells. The study drew its donors from healthy HIV-negative adults without recent acute infections or vaccinations. CDR3 length: 15 amino acids. Germline-derived CDR1 and CDR2 are MGHRA and YSYEKL. The V and J ends lost 4 bases and 2 bases respectively, with 11 bases between them. It was at deep level that the assay was run. Per the original methods: Junction-only immunoSEQ sequences carried no quality scores, so filtering differed. Sequencing was performed with immunoSEQ multiplex PCR; in TCRdb, only in-frame clones are kept and a portion is missing. V and J calls and clone size are given by that table; D and trimming were obtained from the DNA. This table holds 550,000 to 750,000 clones, under 95% found once.

Points from the study as a whole: Clonotype sharing among donors was expected to depend on sequencing depth.

The sequence came from a man between 25 and 39 years old in good health. V and J are TRBV4-1 and TRBJ2-2; D is perhaps TRBD1 (5 bases). Material for sequencing was naive CD8+ T cells sorted from blood. CDR3 protein: CASSPQQGNTGELFF. The CDR3 DNA reads as TGCGCCAGCAGCCCCCAGCAGGGAAACACCGGGGAGCTGTTTTTT.